This T cell receptor (beta chain) was obtained from a study of blood T cell repertoires in COVID-19. Study as a whole: The analysed material was cDNA or gDNA that came from T cells, B-cell-depleted T cells, or PBMCs.

Original methodology: Amplification with reference gene primers provided the estimates of nucleated cell counts. The table came from immunoSEQ multiplex PCR; TCRdb's copy has only in-frame clones and leaves some out. V and J calls plus clone size are reproduced from that table; the DNA served to infer D and trimming. Among nearly 250,000 clones listed, around 86% were seen once. The CDR3 contains 17 residues. Deletions cut 0 bases from V and 0 bases from J, with 13 bases between. CDR1 and CDR2 from the germline V gene are SGHRS and YFSETQ. V usage is TRBV5-1 and J usage is TRBJ1-3; D ambiguous. This TCR was sampled from a woman aged 60-75 years who had recovered from COVID-19. Specimen: peripheral blood. The CDR3 loop reads CASSLEEAGSSGNTIYF. The CDR3 DNA sequence: TGCGCCAGCAGCTTGGAAGAGGCGGGCTCCTCTGGAAACACCATATATTTT. The full variable domain, completed using reference TRBV5-1 and TRBJ1-3, is KAGVTQTPRYLIKTRGQQVTLSCSPISGHRSVSWYQQTPGQGLQFLFEYFSETQRNKGNFPGRFSGRQFSNSRSEMNVSTLELGDSALYLCASSLEEAGSSGNTIYFGEGSWLTVV.